The rows below give T cell receptor beta chains drawn from one sample of a study of neurological immune-mediated disorders. TCRdb processed the 5' RACE reads anew with MiXCR; each CDR3 protein has one entry. The sample has around 70,000 distinct CDR3 sequences; 4% to 6% are singletons. The sequenced sample consisted of PBMCs. The origin of the receptors is a man between 18 and 29 years old with multiple sclerosis. Each CDR3 is given without its conserved first and last residue. A D gene is named only where the DNA matches it firmly.

TRBD2,TRBV6-5,TRBJ2-3,ASSYGGGAKDTQY
.,TRBV6-5,TRBJ2-2,ASSNSFNTGELF
TRBD1,TRBV5-1,TRBJ1-2,ASRITTGGYGYT
.,TRBV20-1,TRBJ2-7,SGYGTESPHEQY
.,TRBV28,TRBJ2-2,ASSLKLAGELF
.,TRBV29-1,TRBJ1-5,SVGEGFSNQPQH
.,TRBV20-1,TRBJ1-2,SARLQDYGYT
.,TRBV21-1,TRBJ1-2,ASSPTGPGHQGPNYGYT
.,TRBV20-1,TRBJ2-2,SAIQGSGMVTGELF
.,TRBV5-6,TRBJ1-2,ASSLSGLLYGYT
.,TRBV5-1,TRBJ1-6,ASSSQTENSPLH
.,TRBV9,TRBJ2-2,ASRPRDTYTGELF
.,TRBV20-1,TRBJ2-2,SAGGGRSGELF
.,TRBV20-1,TRBJ1-1,SARKINTEAF
TRBD2,TRBV7-2,TRBJ2-6,ASSLWGGEVTGANVLT
TRBD2,TRBV29-1,TRBJ2-2,SGLGTSVNTGELF
.,TRBV7-9,TRBJ2-3,ASRRPFRGRGSDTQY
.,TRBV2,TRBJ2-1,AIIPPGTYNEQF
.,TRBV7-9,TRBJ2-5,ASQDGEETQY
.,TRBV5-1,TRBJ1-3,ASSLEGNTIY
.,TRBV7-2,TRBJ2-1,ASSPVGGHEQF
.,TRBV24-1,TRBJ2-1,ATRGGGKGEQF
TRBD2,TRBV20-1,TRBJ2-1,SARDPGGGRYNEQF
.,TRBV5-1,TRBJ1-6,ASSLGDNSPLN
.,TRBV5-6,TRBJ2-5,ASSVGTGLQETQY
TRBD1,TRBV6-5,TRBJ2-2,ASSYTGDTGELF
TRBD1,TRBV5-1,TRBJ1-1,ASSPTVWTGMNTEAF
.,TRBV7-2,TRBJ2-2,ASSLVRLKNTGELF
TRBD2,TRBV20-1,TRBJ2-5,SAKGTNQKTQY
.,TRBV27,TRBJ2-7,ASSRRAARLLDSYEQY
TRBD1,TRBV29-1,TRBJ2-4,SVRQGFLAKNIQY
.,TRBV7-2,TRBJ1-5,ASSSRAGAGQPQN
.,TRBV29-1,TRBJ2-3,SVDGGGGTDTQY
.,TRBV20-1,TRBJ2-3,SARDAGEGGGTQY
TRBD1,TRBV19,TRBJ2-7,ASREGDRLTEQY
TRBD1,TRBV6-6,TRBJ2-1,ASRDTGTGDGNEQF
.,TRBV6-1,TRBJ1-5,ASLINIGNQPQN
TRBD2,TRBV5-4,TRBJ2-1,ASSLRTSGNNEQF
TRBD1,TRBV6-1,TRBJ2-3,ASILRGDRGSDTQY
.,TRBV20-1,TRBJ2-3,SARDSFTGLVSDTQY
.,TRBV6-2/TRBV6-3,TRBJ2-3,ASGGRLPDTQY
TRBD2,TRBV9,TRBJ2-5,ASSVMASGEETQY
.,TRBV7-9,TRBJ2-2,ASSAGLNTGELF
.,TRBV6-6,TRBJ1-2,ASSYMVGYT
.,TRBV20-1,TRBJ1-6,SAWRGEGSPLH
TRBD2,TRBV5-1,TRBJ2-7,ASSSSGRLYEQY
TRBD1,TRBV30,TRBJ1-5,AWSVSGTVNQPQN
TRBD1,TRBV5-1,TRBJ2-7,ASSSGTGGAYEQY
.,TRBV20-1,TRBJ2-7,SARDPRGLGEQY
TRBD2,TRBV20-1,TRBJ2-3,SAKGLAGGDTQY
TRBD2,TRBV12-3/TRBV12-4,TRBJ2-3,ASRGLASDTQY
.,TRBV28,TRBJ1-5,ASSQGRGYGNQPQH
.,TRBV9,TRBJ2-7,ASSLGSQFSYEQY
.,TRBV6-1,TRBJ1-6,ASSDWTNSPLH